Listed here is a single TCR beta chain. Its antigen is unidentified. Other DNA sequences in this specimen translate into the identical CDR3. V lost 8 bases to trimming and J lost 3 bases; unmatched junction nucleotides: 4. This CDR3 comprises 14 residues. Germline V gene lookup returns CDR1 SGHNT and CDR2 YENEEA. The data derive from a study of cytomegalovirus exposure and HLA in healthy donors. On the study more broadly: Genetic ancestry analysis placed under 90% of the roughly 400 donors that were genotyped in the Caucasian-associated cluster.

Study-wide points: For TCR beta chains, V- and J-gene trimming was later linked to a missense DCLRE1C variant. Analyses of presence/absence relied on an assumption of roughly uniform sequencing depth across donors. Earlier analysis found most TCR beta V segments productive about 87% or about 30% of the time.

The primer mix had 60 Vbeta and 13 Jbeta primers. Assay: immunoSEQ multiplex PCR; the TCRdb copy retains only in-frame clones and omits some. The repertoire has some 170,000 clones, around 80% of them found once; the top ten carry 0.9% to 1.1%. The TCR sequence derives from a woman aged 40 to 50 in good health and CMV-seronegative. Sequenced sample: PBMCs. The rearrangement joins TRBV11-3 to TRBJ2-2; 9 nucleotides agree with TRBD1. DNA for the CDR3: TGTGCCAGCGGTAGGACAGGGGACACCGGGGAGCTGTTTTTT. Protein sequence: CASGRTGDTGELFF.